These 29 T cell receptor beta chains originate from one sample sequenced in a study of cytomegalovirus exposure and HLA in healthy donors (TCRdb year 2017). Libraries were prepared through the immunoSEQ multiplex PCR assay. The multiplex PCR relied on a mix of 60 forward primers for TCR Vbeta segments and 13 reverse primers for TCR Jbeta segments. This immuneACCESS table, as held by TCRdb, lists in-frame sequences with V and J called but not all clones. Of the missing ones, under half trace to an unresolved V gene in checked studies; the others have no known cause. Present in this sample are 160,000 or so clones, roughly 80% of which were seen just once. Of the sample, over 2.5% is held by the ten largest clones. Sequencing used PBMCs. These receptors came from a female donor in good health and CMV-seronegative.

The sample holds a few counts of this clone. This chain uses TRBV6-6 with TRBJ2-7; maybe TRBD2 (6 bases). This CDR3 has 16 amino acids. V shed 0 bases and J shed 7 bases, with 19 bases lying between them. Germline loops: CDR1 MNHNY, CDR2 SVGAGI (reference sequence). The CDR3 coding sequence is TGTGCCAGCAGTTACTCGCAATTGACTAGGCAACGAGAGCAGTACTTC. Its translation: CASSYSQLTRQREQYF.

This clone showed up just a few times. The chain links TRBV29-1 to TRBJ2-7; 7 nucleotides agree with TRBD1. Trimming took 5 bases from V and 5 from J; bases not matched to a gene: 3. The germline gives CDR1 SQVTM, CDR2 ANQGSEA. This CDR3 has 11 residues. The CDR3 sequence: CSVRTGDEQYF. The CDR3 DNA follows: TGCAGCGTTAGAACAGGGGACGAGCAGTACTTC.

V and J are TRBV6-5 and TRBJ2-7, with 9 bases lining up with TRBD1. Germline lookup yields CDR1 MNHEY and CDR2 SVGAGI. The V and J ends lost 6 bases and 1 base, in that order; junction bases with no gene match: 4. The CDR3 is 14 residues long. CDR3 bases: TGTGCCAGCAGGGGACAGGGTCGTTCCTACGAGCAGTACTTC. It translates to CASRGQGRSYEQYF.

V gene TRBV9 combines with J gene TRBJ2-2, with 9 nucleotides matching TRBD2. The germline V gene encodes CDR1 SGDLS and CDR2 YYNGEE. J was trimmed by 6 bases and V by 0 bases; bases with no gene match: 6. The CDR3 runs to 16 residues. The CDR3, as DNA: TGTGCCAGCAGCGTAGCCGGCCGCGGGGGGGCCGGGGAGCTGTTTTTT. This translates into CASSVAGRGGAGELFF.

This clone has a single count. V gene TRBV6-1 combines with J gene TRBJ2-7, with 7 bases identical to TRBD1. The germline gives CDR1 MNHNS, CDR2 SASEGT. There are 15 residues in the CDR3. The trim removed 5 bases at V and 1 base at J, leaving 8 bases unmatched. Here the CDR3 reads CASSPPGTVSYEQYF. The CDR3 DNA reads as TGTGCCAGCAGTCCCCCGGGGACAGTATCCTACGAGCAGTACTTC.

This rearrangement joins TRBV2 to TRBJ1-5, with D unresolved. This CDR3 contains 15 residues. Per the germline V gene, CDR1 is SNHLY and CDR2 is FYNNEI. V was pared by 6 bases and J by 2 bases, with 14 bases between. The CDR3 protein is CASRRGLVRNQPQHF. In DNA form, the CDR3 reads TGTGCCAGCAGGAGAGGCCTGGTGCGCAATCAGCCCCAGCATTTT.

CDR3 coding DNA: TGTGCCAGCAGTAGGTGGACGGCTAGCGGCTATGGCTACACCTTC. Its protein product is CASSRWTASGYGYTF. The chain joins TRBV28 to TRBJ1-2; the D is unclear. CDR3 size: 15 residues. V was pared by 5 bases and J by 4 bases, with 17 bases between. Germline V gene data show CDR1 as MDHEN and CDR2 as SYDVKM.

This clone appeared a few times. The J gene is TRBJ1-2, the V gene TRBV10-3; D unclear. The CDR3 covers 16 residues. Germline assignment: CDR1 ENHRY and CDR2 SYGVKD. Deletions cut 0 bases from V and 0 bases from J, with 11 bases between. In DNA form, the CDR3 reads TGTGCCATCAGTGAGTCCCCGAAGTCAGCTAACTATGGCTACACCTTC. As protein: CAISESPKSANYGYTF.

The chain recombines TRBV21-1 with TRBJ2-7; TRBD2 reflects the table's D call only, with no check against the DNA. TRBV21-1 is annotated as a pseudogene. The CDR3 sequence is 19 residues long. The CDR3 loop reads CASSSPPLTRLRRSYEQYF. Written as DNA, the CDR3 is TGTGCCAGCAGCTCACCCCCCCTGACTAGATTGCGTCGGTCCTACGAGCAGTACTTC.

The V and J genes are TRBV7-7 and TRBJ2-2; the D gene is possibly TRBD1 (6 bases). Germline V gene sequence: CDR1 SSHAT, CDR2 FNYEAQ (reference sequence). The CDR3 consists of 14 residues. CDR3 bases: TGTGCATCGAGGGAACAGGGTCTGACCGGGGAGCTGTTTTTT. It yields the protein CASREQGLTGELFF.

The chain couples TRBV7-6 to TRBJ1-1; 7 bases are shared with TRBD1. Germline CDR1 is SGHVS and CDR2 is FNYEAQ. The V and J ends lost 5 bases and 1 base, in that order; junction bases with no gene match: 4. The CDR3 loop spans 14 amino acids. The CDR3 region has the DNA TGTGCCAGCAGCCGACAGGGAACGAACACTGAAGCTTTCTTT. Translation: CASSRQGTNTEAFF. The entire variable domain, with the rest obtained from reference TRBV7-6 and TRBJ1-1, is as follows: GAGVSQSPRYKVTKRGQDVALRCDPISGHVSLYWYRQALGQGPEFLTYFNYEAQQDKSGLPNDRFSAERPEGSISTLTIQRTEQRDSAMYRCASSRQGTNTEAFFGQGTRLTVV.

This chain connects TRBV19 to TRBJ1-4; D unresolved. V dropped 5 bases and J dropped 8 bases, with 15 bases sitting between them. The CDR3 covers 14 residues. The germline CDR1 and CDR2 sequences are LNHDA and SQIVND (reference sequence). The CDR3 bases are TGTGCCAGTAGTTCCCGGTCCCCCTTCGAAAAACTGTTTTTT. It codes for CASSSRSPFEKLFF.

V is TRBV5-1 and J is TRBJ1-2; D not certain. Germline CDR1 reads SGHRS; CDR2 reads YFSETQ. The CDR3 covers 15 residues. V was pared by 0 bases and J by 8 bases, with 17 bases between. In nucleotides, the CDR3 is TGCGCCAGCAGCTTGGATAGGGAGTCACCGAGGGGCTACACCTTC. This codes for CASSLDRESPRGYTF.

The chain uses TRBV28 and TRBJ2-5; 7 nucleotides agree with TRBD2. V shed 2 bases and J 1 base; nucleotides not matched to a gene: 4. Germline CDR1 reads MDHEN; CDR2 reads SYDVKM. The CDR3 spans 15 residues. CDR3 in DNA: TGTGCCAGCAGTTTAGCGGCGGGGGTCCAAGAGACCCAGTACTTC. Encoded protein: CASSLAAGVQETQYF.

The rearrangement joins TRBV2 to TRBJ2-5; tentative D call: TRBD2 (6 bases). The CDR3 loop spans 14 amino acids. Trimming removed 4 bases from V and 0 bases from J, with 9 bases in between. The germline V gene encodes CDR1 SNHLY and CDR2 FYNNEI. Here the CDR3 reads CASSVSGNQETQYF. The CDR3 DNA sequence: TGTGCCAGCAGTGTTAGCGGAAACCAAGAGACCCAGTACTTC.

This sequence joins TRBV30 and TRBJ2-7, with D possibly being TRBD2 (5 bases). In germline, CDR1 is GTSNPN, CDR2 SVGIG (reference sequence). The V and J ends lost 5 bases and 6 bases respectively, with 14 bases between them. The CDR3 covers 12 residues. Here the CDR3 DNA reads TGTGCCTGGGCCCGGAGGCAGCCCGAGCAGTACTTC. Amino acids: CAWARRQPEQYF.

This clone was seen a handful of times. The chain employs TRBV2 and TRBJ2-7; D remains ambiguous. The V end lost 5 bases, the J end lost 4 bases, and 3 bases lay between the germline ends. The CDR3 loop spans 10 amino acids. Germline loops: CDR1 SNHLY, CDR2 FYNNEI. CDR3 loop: CASSLYEQYF. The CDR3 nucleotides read TGTGCCAGCAGTTTATACGAGCAGTACTTC. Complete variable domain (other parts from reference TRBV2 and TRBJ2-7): EPEVTQTPSHQVTQMGQEVILRCVPISNHLYFYWYRQILGQKVEFLVSFYNNEISEKSEIFDDQFSVERPDGSNFTLKIRSTKLEDSAMYFCASSLYEQYFGPGTRLTVT.

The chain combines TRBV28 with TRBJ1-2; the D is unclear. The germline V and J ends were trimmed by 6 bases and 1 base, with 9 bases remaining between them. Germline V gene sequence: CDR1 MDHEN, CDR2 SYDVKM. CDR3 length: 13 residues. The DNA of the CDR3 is TGTGCCAGCAGACTAGCCCTTAACTATGGCTACACCTTC. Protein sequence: CASRLALNYGYTF.

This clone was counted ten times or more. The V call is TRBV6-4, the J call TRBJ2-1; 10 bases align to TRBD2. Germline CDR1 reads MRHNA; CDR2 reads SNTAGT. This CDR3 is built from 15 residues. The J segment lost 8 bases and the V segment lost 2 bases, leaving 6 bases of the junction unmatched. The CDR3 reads CASSDQAGGPDEQFF. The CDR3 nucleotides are TGTGCCAGCAGTGACCAAGCGGGGGGGCCGGATGAGCAGTTCTTC.

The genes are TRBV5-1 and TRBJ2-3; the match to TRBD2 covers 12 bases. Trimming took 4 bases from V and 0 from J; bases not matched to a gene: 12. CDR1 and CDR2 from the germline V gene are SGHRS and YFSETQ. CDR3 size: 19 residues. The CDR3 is CASSPRTSGTLSSTDTQYF. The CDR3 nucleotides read TGCGCCAGCAGCCCCCGGACTAGCGGGACTCTATCTAGCACAGATACGCAGTATTTT.

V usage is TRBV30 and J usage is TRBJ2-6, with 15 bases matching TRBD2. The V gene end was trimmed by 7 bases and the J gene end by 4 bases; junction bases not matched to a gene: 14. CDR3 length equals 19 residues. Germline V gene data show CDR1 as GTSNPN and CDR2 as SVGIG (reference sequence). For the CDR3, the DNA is TGTGCCTATACAGGGAGCGGGACTAGCGGGAGGTTAGGGGCCAACGTCCTGACTTTC. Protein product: CAYTGSGTSGRLGANVLTF.

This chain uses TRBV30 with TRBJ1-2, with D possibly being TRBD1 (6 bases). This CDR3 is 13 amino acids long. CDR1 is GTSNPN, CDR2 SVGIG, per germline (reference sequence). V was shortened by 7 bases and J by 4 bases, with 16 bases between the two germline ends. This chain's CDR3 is CAFSPDSLYGYTF. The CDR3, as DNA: TGTGCCTTTTCCCCGGACAGCCTCTATGGCTACACCTTC.

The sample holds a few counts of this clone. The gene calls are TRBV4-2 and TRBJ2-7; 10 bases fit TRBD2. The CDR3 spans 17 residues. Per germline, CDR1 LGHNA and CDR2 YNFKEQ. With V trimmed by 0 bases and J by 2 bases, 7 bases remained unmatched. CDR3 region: CASSQDVLAGAPYEQYF. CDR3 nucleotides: TGTGCCAGCAGCCAAGATGTCCTAGCGGGGGCTCCCTACGAGCAGTACTTC.

CDR3 region: CASTRSGGSSYNEQFF. The CDR3 DNA sequence: TGTGCCAGTACCAGATCCGGAGGGAGCTCCTACAATGAGCAGTTCTTC. The chain recombines TRBV19 with TRBJ2-1, with D possibly being TRBD2 (6 bases). CDR1 and CDR2 (germline): LNHDA, SQIVND (reference sequence). V lost 7 bases to trimming and J lost 0 bases, with 16 bases between them. This CDR3 contains 16 residues.

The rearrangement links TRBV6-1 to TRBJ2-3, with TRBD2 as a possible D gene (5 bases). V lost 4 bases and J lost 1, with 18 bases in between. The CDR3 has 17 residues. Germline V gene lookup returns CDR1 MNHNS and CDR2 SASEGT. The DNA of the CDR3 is TGTGCCAGCAGTGCCCTCGCTGGCCTAGCAGGCACAGATACGCAGTATTTT. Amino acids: CASSALAGLAGTDTQYF.

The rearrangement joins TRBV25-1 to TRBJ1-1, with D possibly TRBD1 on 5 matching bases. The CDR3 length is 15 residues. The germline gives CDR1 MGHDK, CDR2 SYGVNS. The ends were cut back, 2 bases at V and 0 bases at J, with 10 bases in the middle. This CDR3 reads CASSERGLMNTEAFF. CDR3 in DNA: TGTGCCAGCAGTGAAAGGGGACTGATGAACACTGAAGCTTTCTTT.

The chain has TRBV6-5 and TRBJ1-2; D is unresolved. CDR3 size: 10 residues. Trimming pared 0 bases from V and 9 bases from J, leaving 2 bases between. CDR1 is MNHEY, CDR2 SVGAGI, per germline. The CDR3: CASSYSSYTF. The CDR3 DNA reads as TGTGCCAGCAGTTACTCCAGCTACACCTTC.

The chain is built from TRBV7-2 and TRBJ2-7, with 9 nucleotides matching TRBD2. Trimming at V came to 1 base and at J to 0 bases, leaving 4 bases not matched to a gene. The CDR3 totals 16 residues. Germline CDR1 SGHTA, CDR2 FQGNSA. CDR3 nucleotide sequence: TGTGCCAGCAGCTTAGTCCTAGCGGGGACCTCCTACGAGCAGTACTTC. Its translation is CASSLVLAGTSYEQYF. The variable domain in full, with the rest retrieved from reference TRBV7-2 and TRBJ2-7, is GAGVSQSPSNKVTEKGKDVELRCDPISGHTALYWYRQSLGQGLEFLIYFQGNSAPDKSGLPSDRFSAERTGGSVSTLTIQRTQQEDSAVYLCASSLVLAGTSYEQYFGPGTRLTVT.

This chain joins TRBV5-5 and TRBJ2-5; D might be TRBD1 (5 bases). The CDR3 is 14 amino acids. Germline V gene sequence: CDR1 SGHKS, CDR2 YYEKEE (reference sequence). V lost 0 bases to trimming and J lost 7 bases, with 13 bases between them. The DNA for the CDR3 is TGTGCCAGCAGCTTGGGTCAGGGCGGCGCGACCCAGTACTTC. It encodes CASSLGQGGATQYF.